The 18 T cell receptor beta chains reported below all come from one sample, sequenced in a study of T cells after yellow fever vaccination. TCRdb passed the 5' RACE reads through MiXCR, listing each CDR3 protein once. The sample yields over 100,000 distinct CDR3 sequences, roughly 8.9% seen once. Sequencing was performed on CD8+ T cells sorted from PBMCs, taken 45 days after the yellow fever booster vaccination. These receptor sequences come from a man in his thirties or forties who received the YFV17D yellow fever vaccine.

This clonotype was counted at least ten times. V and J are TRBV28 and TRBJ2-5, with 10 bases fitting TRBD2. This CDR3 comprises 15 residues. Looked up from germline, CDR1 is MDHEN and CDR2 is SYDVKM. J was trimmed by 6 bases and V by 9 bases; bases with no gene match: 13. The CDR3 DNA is TGTGCCAGTAGTACAGCGGGAGGGCCTGGAAAGACCCAGTACTTC. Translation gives CASSTAGGPGKTQYF.

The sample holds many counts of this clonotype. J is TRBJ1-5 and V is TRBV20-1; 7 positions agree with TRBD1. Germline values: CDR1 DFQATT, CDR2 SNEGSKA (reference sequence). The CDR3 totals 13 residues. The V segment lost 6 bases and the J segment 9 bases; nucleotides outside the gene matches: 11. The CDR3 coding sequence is TGCAGTGCCCGAGACAGGGAAGGCGCGCCCCAGCATTTT. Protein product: CSARDREGAPQHF.

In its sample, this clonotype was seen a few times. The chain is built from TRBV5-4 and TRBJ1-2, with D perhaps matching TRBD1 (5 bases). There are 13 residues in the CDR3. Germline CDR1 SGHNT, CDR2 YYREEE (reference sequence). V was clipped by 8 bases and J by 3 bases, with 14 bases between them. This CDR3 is CARSTKGDYGYTF. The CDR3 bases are TGTGCCAGGAGCACTAAAGGGGACTATGGCTACACCTTC.

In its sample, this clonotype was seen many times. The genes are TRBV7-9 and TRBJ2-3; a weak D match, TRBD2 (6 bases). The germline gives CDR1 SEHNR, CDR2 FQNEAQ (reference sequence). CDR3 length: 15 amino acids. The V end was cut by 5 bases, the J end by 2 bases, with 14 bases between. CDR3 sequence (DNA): TGTGCCAGCAGCCCCTCCGGGACTTTCACAGATACGCAGTATTTT. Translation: CASSPSGTFTDTQYF.

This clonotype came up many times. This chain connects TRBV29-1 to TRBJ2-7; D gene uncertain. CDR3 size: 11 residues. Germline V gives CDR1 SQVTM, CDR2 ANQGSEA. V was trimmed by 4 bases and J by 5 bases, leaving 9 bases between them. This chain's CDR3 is CSVVSVNEQYF. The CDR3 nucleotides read TGCAGCGTTGTTTCCGTAAACGAGCAGTACTTC.

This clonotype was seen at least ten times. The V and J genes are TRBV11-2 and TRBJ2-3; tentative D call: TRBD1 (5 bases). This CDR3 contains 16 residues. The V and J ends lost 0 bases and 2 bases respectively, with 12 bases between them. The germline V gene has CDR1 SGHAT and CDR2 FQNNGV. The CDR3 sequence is CASSLDLQGYTDTQYF. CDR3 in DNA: TGTGCCAGCAGCTTAGATCTTCAGGGATACACAGATACGCAGTATTTT.

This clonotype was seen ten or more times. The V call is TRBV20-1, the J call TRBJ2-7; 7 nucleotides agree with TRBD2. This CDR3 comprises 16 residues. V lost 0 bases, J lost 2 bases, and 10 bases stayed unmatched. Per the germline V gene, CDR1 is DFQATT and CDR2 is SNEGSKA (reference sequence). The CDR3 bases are TGCAGTGCTAGAGATGTGCTAGCGGTACTTACCTACGAGCAGTACTTC. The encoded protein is CSARDVLAVLTYEQYF.

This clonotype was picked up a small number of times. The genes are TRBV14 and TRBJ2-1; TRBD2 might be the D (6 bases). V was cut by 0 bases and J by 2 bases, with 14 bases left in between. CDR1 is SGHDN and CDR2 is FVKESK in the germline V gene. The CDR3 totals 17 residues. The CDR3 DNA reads TGTGCCAGCAGCCAAGATGGTGGGGGGTTTGCCTACAATGAGCAGTTCTTC. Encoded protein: CASSQDGGGFAYNEQFF.

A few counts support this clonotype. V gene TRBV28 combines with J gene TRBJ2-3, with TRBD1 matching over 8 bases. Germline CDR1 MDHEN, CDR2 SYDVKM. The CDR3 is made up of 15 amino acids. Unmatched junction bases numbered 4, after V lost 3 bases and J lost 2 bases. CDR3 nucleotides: TGTGCCAGCAGTTTCGACAGGGGAAACACAGATACGCAGTATTTT. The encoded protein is CASSFDRGNTDTQYF.

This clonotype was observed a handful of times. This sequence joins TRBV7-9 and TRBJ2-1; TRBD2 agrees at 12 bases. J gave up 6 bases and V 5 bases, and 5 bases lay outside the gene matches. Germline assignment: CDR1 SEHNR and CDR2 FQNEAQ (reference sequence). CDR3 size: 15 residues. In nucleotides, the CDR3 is TGTGCCAGCAGCCGACTAGCGGGAGTGTCCAATGAGCAGTTCTTC. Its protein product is CASSRLAGVSNEQFF.

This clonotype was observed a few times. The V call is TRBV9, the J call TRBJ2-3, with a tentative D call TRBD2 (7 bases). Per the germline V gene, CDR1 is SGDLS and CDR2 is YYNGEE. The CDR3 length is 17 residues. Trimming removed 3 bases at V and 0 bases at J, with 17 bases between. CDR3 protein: CASSGGGGHLSTDTQYF. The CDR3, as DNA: TGTGCCAGCAGCGGGGGAGGGGGGCACTTAAGCACAGATACGCAGTATTTT.

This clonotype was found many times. The CDR3 sequence is CASTITLVSGELFF. The CDR3 DNA reads TGTGCCAGCACTATAACACTAGTCTCCGGGGAGCTGTTTTTT. The chain employs TRBV6-5 and TRBJ2-2; D may be TRBD2 (5 bases). There are 14 residues in the CDR3. Deletions cut 7 bases from V and 6 bases from J, with 15 bases between. The germline gives CDR1 MNHEY, CDR2 SVGAGI.

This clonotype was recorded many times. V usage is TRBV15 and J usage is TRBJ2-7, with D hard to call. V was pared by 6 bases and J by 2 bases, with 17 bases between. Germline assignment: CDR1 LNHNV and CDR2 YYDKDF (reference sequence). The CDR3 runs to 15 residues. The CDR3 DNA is TGTGCCACCAGTATAGATATAAACACCGCCTACGAGCAGTACTTC. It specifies CATSIDINTAYEQYF. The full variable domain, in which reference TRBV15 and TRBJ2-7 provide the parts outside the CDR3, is DAMVIQNPRYQVTQFGKPVTLSCSQTLNHNVMYWYQQKSSQAPKLLFHYYDKDFNNEADTPDNFQSRRPNTSFCFLDIRSPGLGDTAMYLCATSIDINTAYEQYFGPGTRLTVT.

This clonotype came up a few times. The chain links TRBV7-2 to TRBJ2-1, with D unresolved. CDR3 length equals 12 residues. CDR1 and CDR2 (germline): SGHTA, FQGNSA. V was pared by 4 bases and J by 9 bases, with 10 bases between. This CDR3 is CASSYWRPEQFF. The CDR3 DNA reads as TGTGCCAGCAGCTACTGGCGCCCTGAGCAGTTCTTC.

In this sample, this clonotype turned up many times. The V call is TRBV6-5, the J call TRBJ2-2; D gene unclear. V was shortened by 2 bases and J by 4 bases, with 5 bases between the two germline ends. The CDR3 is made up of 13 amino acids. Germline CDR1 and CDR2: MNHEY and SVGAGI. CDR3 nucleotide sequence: TGTGCCAGCAGTTACGAGGCCACCGGGGAGCTGTTTTTT. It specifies CASSYEATGELFF.

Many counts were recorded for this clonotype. The CDR3 here is CASSYSVGERGYEQYF. For the CDR3, the DNA is TGTGCCAGCAGTTACTCAGTCGGAGAGCGGGGCTACGAGCAGTACTTC. This chain joins TRBV6-5 and TRBJ2-7, with 7 bases aligning to TRBD2. This CDR3 region has 16 residues. Germline V gives CDR1 MNHEY, CDR2 SVGAGI. V dropped 0 bases and J dropped 3; count of bases not matched to a gene: 8.

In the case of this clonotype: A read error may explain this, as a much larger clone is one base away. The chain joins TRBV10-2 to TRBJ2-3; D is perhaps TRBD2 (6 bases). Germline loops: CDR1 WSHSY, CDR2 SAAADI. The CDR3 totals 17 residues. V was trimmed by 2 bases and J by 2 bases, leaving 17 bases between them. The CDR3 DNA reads TGCGCCAGCAGTGAGGCCGGAAGGGACTGGCTCACAGATACGCAGTATTTT. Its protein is CASSEAGRDWLTDTQYF.

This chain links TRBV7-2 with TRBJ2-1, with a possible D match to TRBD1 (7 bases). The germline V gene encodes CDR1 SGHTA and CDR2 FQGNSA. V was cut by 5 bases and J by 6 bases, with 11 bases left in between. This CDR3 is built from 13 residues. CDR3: CASSQGGGNEQFF. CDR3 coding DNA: TGTGCCAGCAGCCAGGGGGGTGGCAATGAGCAGTTCTTC.